A selection of T cell receptor beta chains follows, all from one sample in a study of T-cell reconstitution after alpha-beta-depleted transplantation in children. Using its own MiXCR run on the PCR reads, TCRdb lists one record per CDR3 protein. The sample has about 400,000 distinct CDR3 sequences, roughly 22% seen once. The sequencing here drew on PBMCs from the stem cell graft donor, taken from the stem cell graft. The receptors derive from a human donor who donated a stem cell graft to a child with acute myeloid leukemia. The CDR3 runs from the conserved cysteine through the conserved F or W. Fields, in order: clone size, D gene, V gene, J gene, CDR3 DNA, CDR3 protein. The D gene is left open where the match is weak. Some rows mark clone size as missing; the rest say once, few, many or name a class of expanded clone.

>many|TRBD1|TRBV11-1|TRBJ2-5
TGTGCCAGCAGCCCGCAACGTCCGGGACAGGGTCCTCAAGAGACCCAGTACTTC
CASSPQRPGQGPQETQYF
>.|TRBD2|TRBV9|TRBJ2-1
TGTGCCAGCAGCGCGGGACTAGCGGGGGTAAATGAGCAGTTCTTC
CASSAGLAGVNEQFF
>many|.|TRBV4-3|TRBJ2-3
TGCGCCAGCAGCCGCGGAATGTTAGATACGCAGTATTTT
CASSRGMLDTQYF
>few|.|TRBV6-5|TRBJ2-3
TGTGCCAGCAGTTACTCGTGGCAGAAAGATACGCAGTATTTT
CASSYSWQKDTQYF
>few|.|TRBV7-2|TRBJ2-7
TGTGCCAGCAGCACGGGAGCCGCGGGAGAGCAGTACTTC
CASSTGAAGEQYF
>few|.|TRBV20-1|TRBJ1-5
TGCAGTGCTAGAGATTTGGCAGGGGCTAGGAATCAGCCCCAGCATTTT
CSARDLAGARNQPQHF
>few|.|TRBV2|TRBJ2-5
TGTGCCAGCAGTGAACAGGGAATGGACCAAGAGACCCAGTACTTC
CASSEQGMDQETQYF
>.|TRBD2|TRBV12-3/TRBV12-4|TRBJ2-7
TGTGCCAGCAGTGTGGGACTAGCGGGAGGGTTAGGCTACGAGCAGTACTTC
CASSVGLAGGLGYEQYF
>.|TRBD1|TRBV12-3/TRBV12-4|TRBJ2-1
TGTGCCAGCACCCGGGACAGGGGATACAATGAGCAGTTCTTC
CASTRDRGYNEQFF
>.|.|TRBV7-8|TRBJ1-2
TGTGCCAGCAGCTCCTCAAGTGCAGGCGGGAACTATGGCTACACCTTC
CASSSSSAGGNYGYTF
>few|TRBD1|TRBV12-3/TRBV12-4|TRBJ2-1
TGTGCCAGCAGCTACCCCGGACAGGGCGAAGAGTTCTTC
CASSYPGQGEEFF
>many|.|TRBV15|TRBJ2-7
TGTGCCACCAGCAGAGATTCGCTAGGAAATACCCACTACGAGCAGTACTTC
CATSRDSLGNTHYEQYF
>.|TRBD2|TRBV20-1|TRBJ2-1
TGCAGTGCTAGATCCGGACTAGCGGGAGGCCATGAGCAGTTCTTC
CSARSGLAGGHEQFF
>.|TRBD2|TRBV2|TRBJ2-1
TGTGCCAGCAGCCCACAACGGGGGGGGACTAGCGGAAGATTATCCTACAATGAGCAGTTCTTC
CASSPQRGGTSGRLSYNEQFF
>.|.|TRBV4-2|TRBJ1-2
TGTGCCAGCAGCCAAGAGAAGGCCGCTGGCTACACCTTC
CASSQEKAAGYTF
>few|.|TRBV28|TRBJ1-6
TGTGCCAGCAGCGACAGCCTAAATTCACCCCTCCACTTT
CASSDSLNSPLHF
>.|TRBD2|TRBV3-1|TRBJ2-1
TGTGCCAGCAGCCAAGCGAGACTAGCGGGGCAGCTCTACAATGAGCAGTTCTTC
CASSQARLAGQLYNEQFF
>many|.|TRBV5-5|TRBJ2-5
TGTGCCAGCAGCTTGAGGGGTGGGGGGCAAGAGACCCAGTACTTC
CASSLRGGGQETQYF
>many|TRBD1|TRBV29-1|TRBJ2-7
TGCAGCGTGGGACCTAGGACAGGGGCTCACGAGCAGTACTTC
CSVGPRTGAHEQYF
>.|TRBD1|TRBV5-1|TRBJ2-5
TGCGCCAGCAGTCGGACAGGGGCCACGGAGACCCAGTACTTC
CASSRTGATETQYF
>few|.|TRBV15|TRBJ1-5
TGTGCCACCAGCGGCAACAGGAATCAGCCCCAGCATTTT
CATSGNRNQPQHF
>few|.|TRBV24-1|TRBJ2-2
TGTGCCACCCAACCGGTGTCAGAAACCGGGGAGCTGTTTTTT
CATQPVSETGELFF
>many|.|TRBV6-6|TRBJ2-7
TGTGCCAGCAGTTACACTCAGGGATACGAGCAGTACTTC
CASSYTQGYEQYF
>.|TRBD2|TRBV11-3|TRBJ2-1
TGTGCCAGCAGACTAGCGGGGTTCAATGAGCAGTTCTTC
CASRLAGFNEQFF